Below, 20 T cell receptor beta chains from the same sample are listed, as sequenced in a study of shared clonotypes between healthy human individuals. Generated by immunoSEQ multiplex PCR, the TCRdb table keeps only in-frame clones and is missing some. The data contain some 470,000 clones, about 82% of them singletons. Source material: PBMCs. The receptors originated from a woman between 40 and 50 years old in good health. Some clones in this sample may be carry-over from other donors' samples.

The J gene is TRBJ2-2, the V gene TRBV2; no definite D call. Looked up from germline, CDR1 is SNHLY and CDR2 is FYNNEI. The CDR3 is 14 residues long. Trimming stripped 6 bases from V and 0 bases from J, with 8 bases between. The CDR3, as DNA: TGTGCCAGCAGGATAGACACGAACACCGGGGAGCTGTTTTTT. Translating gives CASRIDTNTGELFF.

Comment on this clone: A far larger clone is just one base off, so this is likely a read error. In the same sample, other DNA sequences code for this CDR3. The DNA for the CDR3 is TGTGCCAGCAGCTTAAGTAGCCACTTAAGCACTGAAGCTTTCTTT. This gives the protein CASSLSSHLSTEAFF. The chain recombines TRBV7-2 with TRBJ1-1, with D unresolved. The CDR3 covers 15 residues. Germline lookup yields CDR1 SGHTA and CDR2 FQGNSA. Trimming cost V 2 bases and J 4 bases, with 14 bases left between them.

This clone has a handful of counts. The genes are TRBV5-4 and TRBJ2-1; 10 positions match TRBD2. Germline CDR1 SGHNT, CDR2 YYREEE (reference sequence). V shed 0 bases, J shed 0 bases, and the junction held 3 bases outside the gene matches. This CDR3 has 17 amino acids. The CDR3 loop is CASSLVASGSSYNEQFF. The CDR3 bases are TGTGCCAGCAGCTTGGTGGCTAGCGGGAGCTCCTACAATGAGCAGTTCTTC.

With respect to this clone: The likely explanation is a read error, given a far larger clone one base away. Given the absence of the conserved phenylalanine or tryptophan at the CDR3 end, a read error is likely. The genes are TRBV30 and TRBJ1-3, with D maybe TRBD1 (7 bases). Matching the DNA end better, TRBJ2-2 makes the J call doubtful. The V gene's germline CDR1 is GTSNPN and CDR2 SVGIG (reference sequence). CDR3 length: 14 residues. In DNA, the CDR3 is TGTGCCTGGGCGGGACAGCTTGACGCCGGGGAGCTGTTTTCT. Translating it yields CAWAGQLDAGELFS.

The CDR3 nucleotides are TGTGCCAGCTCACCACCGGGGGCGAGGCTTCCCGGGGAGCTGTTTTTT. Translated: CASSPPGARLPGELFF. V gene TRBV18 combines with J gene TRBJ2-2, with D possibly TRBD1 on 6 matching bases. The length of the CDR3 is 16 residues. V lost 0 bases and J 6 bases, leaving 14 bases between the germline ends. Per germline, CDR1 KGHSH and CDR2 LQKENI.

V gene TRBV5-1 combines with J gene TRBJ2-3, with a tentative D call TRBD1 (6 bases). Germline V lookup: CDR1 SGHRS, CDR2 YFSETQ. This CDR3 is built from 17 residues. V lost 4 bases, J lost 4 bases, and 22 bases lay in between. The CDR3 here is CASSQGLVGGRADTQYF. For the CDR3, the DNA is TGCGCCAGCAGCCAGGGATTGGTAGGGGGAAGGGCAGATACGCAGTATTTT.

This clone has just one count. The V call is TRBV6-5, the J call TRBJ2-1, with D tentatively TRBD2 (7 bases). With 0 bases removed from V and 8 bases from J, the gap between germline ends came to 17 bases. Germline loops: CDR1 MNHEY, CDR2 SVGAGI. The CDR3 loop spans 16 amino acids. The chain's CDR3 is CASSYSRGGPVDEQFF. In DNA, the CDR3 is TGTGCCAGCAGTTACTCGAGGGGGGGCCCCGTCGATGAGCAGTTCTTC.

The V gene is TRBV15, the J gene TRBJ2-6, with TRBD1 identical over 9 bases. This CDR3 is 16 amino acids long. The germline gives CDR1 LNHNV, CDR2 YYDKDF (reference sequence). The ends lost 1 base at V and 2 bases at J; junction bases unmatched: 0. The CDR3 loop is CATSRGTGAGANVLTF. The CDR3 coding sequence is TGTGCCACCAGCAGAGGGACAGGGGCTGGGGCCAACGTCCTGACTTTC.

J is TRBJ2-3 and V is TRBV11-3; tentative D call: TRBD1 (6 bases). The V end was cut by 5 bases, the J end by 7 bases, with 16 bases between. This CDR3 is 14 amino acids long. CDR1 and CDR2 (germline): SGHNT, YENEEA. The CDR3 loop is CASSPDPTGNTQYF. DNA of the CDR3: TGTGCCAGCAGCCCCGACCCCACAGGGAATACGCAGTATTTT. Filled out from reference TRBV11-3 and TRBJ2-3, the complete variable domain reads EAGVVQSPRYKIIEKKQPVAFWCNPISGHNTLYWYLQNLGQGPELLIRYENEEAVDDSQLPKDRFSAERLKGVDSTLKIQPAELGDSAVYLCASSPDPTGNTQYFGPGTRLTVL.

J is TRBJ2-3 and V is TRBV6-1, with D possibly being TRBD2 (7 bases). Germline V gene lookup returns CDR1 MNHNS and CDR2 SASEGT. The CDR3 is made up of 14 amino acids. The ends were cut back, 7 bases at V and 4 bases at J, with 15 bases in the middle. The CDR3 region has the DNA TGTGCCAGCACCCTCGGGGGGCTCTCAGATACGCAGTATTTT. It translates to CASTLGGLSDTQYF.

The V and J genes are TRBV29-1 and TRBJ2-5; tentatively, D is TRBD1 (6 bases). V lost 6 bases and J lost 5, with 19 bases in between. Germline assignment: CDR1 SQVTM and CDR2 ANQGSEA. This CDR3 region has 14 residues. The CDR3 coding sequence is TGCAGCGTCCATCCTGGACAGTCCGGGGAGACCCAGTACTTC. Its translation is CSVHPGQSGETQYF. Variable domain in full (rest from reference TRBV29-1 and TRBJ2-5): SAVISQKPSRDICQRGTSLTIQCQVDSQVTMMFWYRQQPGQSLTLIATANQGSEATYESGFVIDKFPISRPNLTFSTLTVSNMSPEDSSIYLCSVHPGQSGETQYFGPGTRLLVL.

The chain employs TRBV5-1 and TRBJ1-2; TRBD1 might be the D (5 bases). Germline loops: CDR1 SGHRS, CDR2 YFSETQ. The CDR3 contains 13 residues. V shed 4 bases and J shed 0 bases, with 7 bases lying between them. The CDR3 bases are TGCGCCAGCAGCAACAGGCCTAACTATGGCTACACCTTC. Its protein is CASSNRPNYGYTF.

This clone has a handful of counts. The gene calls are TRBV7-9 and TRBJ2-2, with D perhaps TRBD2 (5 bases). CDR1 SEHNR and CDR2 FQNEAQ come from the germline V gene (reference sequence). V was clipped by 2 bases and J by 0 bases, with 7 bases between them. This CDR3 has 15 residues. CDR3 sequence: CASSLSGANTGELFF. The CDR3 DNA reads as TGTGCCAGCAGCTTAAGCGGAGCGAACACCGGGGAGCTGTTTTTT.

V gene TRBV21-1 combines with J gene TRBJ2-1; the DNA was not compared with TRBD2, the D call given in the table. TRBV21-1 is flagged as a pseudogene. This CDR3 region has 19 residues. CDR3: CASSKGTNRGGAAYNEQFF. CDR3 DNA: TGTGCCAGCAGCAAAGGGACGAACCGGGGGGGAGCGGCCTACAATGAGCAGTTCTTC.

The sample holds many counts of this clone. Germline is not matched at one junction end, which may reflect a read error. This sequence joins TRBV7-9 and TRBJ2-7; tentative D call: TRBD2 (6 bases). CDR1 SEHNR and CDR2 FQNEAQ come from the germline V gene (reference sequence). This CDR3 has 16 amino acids. The CDR3 protein is CASSQGLSGLRAEQYF. In DNA form, the CDR3 reads TGCGCCAGCAGCCAGGGATTATCGGGACTCCGGGCCGAGCAGTACTTC. Full variable domain (missing parts from reference TRBV7-9 and TRBJ2-7): DTGVSQNPRHKITKRGQNVTFRCDPISEHNRLYWYRQTLGQGPEFLTYFQNEAQLEKSRLLSDRFSAERPKGSFSTLEIQRTEQGDSAMYLCASSQGLSGLRAEQYFGPGTRLTVT.

This clone was counted only a few times. V is TRBV9 and J is TRBJ1-1; D call uncertain. Between the trimmed V and J ends, which lost 0 bases and 1 base, there was a span of 7 bases. Germline CDR1 reads SGDLS; CDR2 reads YYNGEE. The CDR3 has 14 residues. The CDR3 region has the DNA TGTGCCAGCAGCGTAGGGTTTGGGAACACTGAAGCTTTCTTT. Protein sequence: CASSVGFGNTEAFF.

V usage is TRBV7-9 and J usage is TRBJ1-1; weak D call: TRBD1 (6 bases). The germline V and J ends were trimmed by 5 bases and 0 bases, with 13 bases remaining between them. The CDR3 is 15 residues long. Germline lookup yields CDR1 SEHNR and CDR2 FQNEAQ (reference sequence). The CDR3 is CASSAPDSMNTEAFF. The CDR3 coding sequence is TGTGCCAGCAGCGCGCCGGACAGCATGAACACTGAAGCTTTCTTT.

The rearrangement joins TRBV6-6 to TRBJ1-1; the D gene is possibly TRBD1 (5 bases). V lost 8 bases and J lost 1, with 20 bases in between. Germline lookup yields CDR1 MNHNY and CDR2 SVGAGI (reference sequence). The CDR3 length is 16 residues. DNA for the CDR3: TGTGCCAGCCGAGATCGGGGGGGAGCTACGAACACTGAAGCTTTCTTT. Translated: CASRDRGGATNTEAFF.

This sequence joins TRBV6-5 and TRBJ2-3; D gene ambiguous. The CDR3 totals 14 residues. Germline V CDR1 and CDR2: MNHEY, SVGAGI. With 4 bases removed from V and 0 bases from J, the gap between germline ends came to 8 bases. The CDR3 spells CASSFAQSTDTQYF. The CDR3 DNA is TGTGCCAGCAGTTTCGCGCAGAGCACAGATACGCAGTATTTT.

The chain combines TRBV19 with TRBJ1-5; D is unresolved. V was shortened by 3 bases and J by 1 base, with 13 bases between the two germline ends. CDR1 and CDR2 from the germline V gene are LNHDA and SQIVND (reference sequence). This CDR3 is built from 16 residues. The CDR3 is CASSISGRRSNQPQHF. CDR3 in DNA: TGTGCCAGTAGTATCTCGGGGAGGAGGAGCAATCAGCCCCAGCATTTT.